Each of the 25 T cell receptor beta chains below was sequenced from the same sample in a study of cytomegalovirus exposure and HLA in healthy donors. Clones were read by immunoSEQ multiplex PCR, and TCRdb kept only the in-frame ones, dropping some. The sample holds 70,000 or so clones, around 95% seen once. Sequencing used PBMCs. The receptors were sampled from a woman younger than 30 in good health and CMV-seropositive.

This clone came up once. CDR3 sequence: CASSSLGQTGGGLDYGYTF. CDR3 DNA sequence: TGTGCCAGCAGCTCCCTCGGGCAGACAGGGGGCGGGCTTGATTATGGCTACACCTTC. The chain couples TRBV7-8 to TRBJ1-2, with 10 bases lining up with TRBD1. This CDR3 has 19 residues. V lost 4 bases, J lost 5 bases, and 19 bases stayed unmatched. Germline values: CDR1 SGHVS, CDR2 FQNEAQ.

The rearrangement joins TRBV30 to TRBJ2-7, with a weak D call TRBD2 (6 bases). Germline V gives CDR1 GTSNPN, CDR2 SVGIG (reference sequence). The CDR3 sequence is 11 residues long. V lost 0 bases to trimming and J lost 6 bases, with 6 bases between them. The CDR3 protein is CAWSVLAEQYF. The CDR3 DNA reads TGTGCCTGGAGTGTACTAGCCGAGCAGTACTTC.

The rearrangement joins TRBV7-9 to TRBJ2-1; 7 bases match TRBD1. Per the germline V gene, CDR1 is SEHNR and CDR2 is FQNEAQ (reference sequence). The junction had 12 bases not matched to a gene; V was cut back by 4 bases and J by 12 bases. The CDR3 is 14 residues long. CDR3 residues: CASSSSTGPEAQFF. The CDR3 nucleotides are TGTGCCAGCAGCTCCTCGACAGGGCCGGAGGCGCAGTTCTTC.

A few counts support this clone. The chain carries TRBV4-3 and TRBJ2-7; TRBD1 aligns across 9 bases. The CDR3 spans 15 residues. CDR1 LGHNA and CDR2 YSLEER come from the germline V gene. Trimming removed 5 bases from V and 2 bases from J; junction bases left unmatched: 7. CDR3 loop: CASSAQGAGTYEQYF. CDR3 sequence (DNA): TGCGCCAGCAGCGCACAGGGGGCCGGGACCTACGAGCAGTACTTC.

This rearrangement joins TRBV9 to TRBJ2-7; TRBD1 matches 7 bases. CDR1 and CDR2 (germline): SGDLS, YYNGEE. Trimming cost V 1 base and J 5 bases; bases outside gene matches: 3. This CDR3 spans 13 amino acids. This chain's CDR3 is CASSVSTGDEQYF. CDR3 DNA: TGTGCCAGCAGCGTATCAACAGGGGACGAGCAGTACTTC.

The chain uses TRBV9 and TRBJ2-1; 8 bases fit TRBD2. Germline lookup yields CDR1 SGDLS and CDR2 YYNGEE. After removal of 0 bases from V and 7 bases from J, the junction contained 3 bases not matched to a gene. The CDR3 covers 14 residues. The CDR3 is CASSVDGGANEQFF. CDR3 DNA sequence: TGTGCCAGCAGCGTAGACGGGGGGGCAAATGAGCAGTTCTTC.

This clone was observed once. This rearrangement joins TRBV4-2 to TRBJ1-1, with TRBD1 as a possible D gene (6 bases). This CDR3 comprises 16 residues. Germline-derived CDR1 and CDR2 are LGHNA and YNFKEQ. Trimming took 4 bases from V and 2 from J, leaving 17 bases between them. CDR3 coding DNA: TGTGCCAGCAGCCCCACGGGGGCGGGGGGAAACACTGAAGCTTTCTTT. Amino acids: CASSPTGAGGNTEAFF.

This clone was counted between two and nine times. The rearrangement links TRBV18 to TRBJ1-6; D perhaps matches TRBD1 (6 bases). Germline-derived CDR1 and CDR2 are KGHSH and LQKENI. The V end lost 10 bases, the J end lost 9 bases, and 16 bases lay between the germline ends. The length of the CDR3 is 13 residues. CDR3 DNA: TGTGCCACCTCCGGGGGGGCTAGTTCACCCCTCCACTTT. Its protein product is CATSGGASSPLHF.

This chain uses TRBV25-1 with TRBJ2-1, with 9 bases aligning to TRBD2. This CDR3 has 15 amino acids. The ends lost 2 bases at V and 4 bases at J; junction bases unmatched: 3. Germline V gene data show CDR1 as MGHDK and CDR2 as SYGVNS. DNA for the CDR3: TGTGCCAGCAGTGAAAGGGCGGGGGGGTACAATGAGCAGTTCTTC. It is translated as CASSERAGGYNEQFF.

This clone was observed a handful of times. The chain employs TRBV12-5 and TRBJ1-5; 8 positions agree with TRBD1. This CDR3 has 16 amino acids. CDR1 and CDR2 (germline): LGHNT, FRNRAP. After removal of 3 bases from V and 0 bases from J, the junction contained 4 bases not matched to a gene. The CDR3 loop reads CASGFGQGDSNQPQHF. For the CDR3, the DNA is TGTGCTAGTGGTTTCGGACAGGGCGATAGCAATCAGCCCCAGCATTTT.

The CDR3 loop is CASRSDRVNEKLFF. As DNA, the CDR3 is TGTGCCAGCAGATCCGACAGGGTTAACGAAAAACTGTTTTTT. The rearrangement joins TRBV7-9 to TRBJ1-4; 7 nucleotides line up with TRBD1. V trimming: 6 bases; J trimming: 8 bases; junction bases outside the gene matches: 9. Germline V gives CDR1 SEHNR, CDR2 FQNEAQ (reference sequence). This CDR3 spans 14 amino acids.

V gene TRBV6-5 combines with J gene TRBJ1-3; perhaps TRBD1 as D (5 bases). The CDR3 spans 14 residues. Germline CDR1 is MNHEY and CDR2 is SVGAGI. Between the trimmed V and J ends, which lost 4 bases and 8 bases, there was a span of 15 bases. The CDR3 region is CASSSSGTWDTIYF. In DNA form, the CDR3 reads TGTGCCAGCAGTTCCTCAGGGACTTGGGACACCATATATTTT.

The V gene is TRBV7-3, the J gene TRBJ2-3; D remains unclear. There are 13 residues in the CDR3. Trimming stripped 0 bases from V and 6 bases from J, with 7 bases between. In germline, CDR1 is SGHTA, CDR2 FQGTGA. CDR3 sequence: CASSLTGPDTQYF. The DNA for the CDR3 is TGTGCCAGCAGCTTAACTGGGCCGGATACGCAGTATTTT.

This clone turned up a few times. The chain employs TRBV6-1 and TRBJ1-5; TRBD1 aligns across 11 bases. J gave up 4 bases and V 7 bases, and 3 bases lay outside the gene matches. This CDR3 is built from 14 residues. Germline values: CDR1 MNHNS, CDR2 SASEGT. CDR3 sequence: CASIRDRGNQPQHF. The DNA for the CDR3 is TGTGCCAGCATAAGGGACAGGGGGAATCAGCCCCAGCATTTT.

This clone appeared a single time. The chain is built from TRBV2 and TRBJ1-3; a weak D match, TRBD1 (6 bases). CDR1 and CDR2 from the germline V gene are SNHLY and FYNNEI. This CDR3 is 15 amino acids long. Trimming shortened V by 5 bases and J by 2 bases, and 13 bases separated the two germline ends. CDR3 residues: CASSLPDRPGNTIYF. The CDR3 DNA is TGTGCCAGCAGTTTGCCCGACAGGCCTGGAAACACCATATATTTT.

This rearrangement joins TRBV2 to TRBJ2-7, with TRBD2 matching over 7 bases. The V gene end was trimmed by 1 base and the J gene end by 3 bases; junction bases not matched to a gene: 6. Per germline, CDR1 SNHLY and CDR2 FYNNEI. The CDR3 sequence is 15 residues long. The DNA for the CDR3 is TGTGCCAGCAGTGAAGGGCCTAGCGGAATCTACGAGCAGTACTTC. Protein sequence: CASSEGPSGIYEQYF.

This clone turned up a few times. The chain employs TRBV19 and TRBJ2-5, with 8 bases matching TRBD1. With V trimmed by 5 bases and J by 5 bases, 4 bases remained unmatched. CDR3 length equals 13 residues. Per germline, CDR1 LNHDA and CDR2 SQIVND (reference sequence). The CDR3 nucleotides are TGTGCCAGTAGTGTGGGACAGGAGGAGACCCAGTACTTC. Encoded protein: CASSVGQEETQYF.

The chain has TRBV7-8 and TRBJ2-7; D remains ambiguous. Trimming shortened V by 5 bases and J by 0 bases, and 11 bases separated the two germline ends. CDR1 is SGHVS and CDR2 is FQNEAQ in the germline V gene. This CDR3 is 14 amino acids long. For the CDR3, the DNA is TGTGCCAGCAGCGCTGGCCCGCTCTCCTACGAGCAGTACTTC. Protein sequence: CASSAGPLSYEQYF.

The chain employs TRBV5-6 and TRBJ2-5, with D tentatively TRBD2 (5 bases). V lost 4 bases and J lost 4, with 14 bases in between. This CDR3 is 14 amino acids long. The germline gives CDR1 SGHDT, CDR2 YYEEEE. The CDR3 sequence: CASSLPRGPETQYF. The CDR3 nucleotides are TGTGCCAGCAGCCTGCCGCGCGGGCCAGAGACCCAGTACTTC.

The gene calls are TRBV11-2 and TRBJ2-5; D is perhaps TRBD2 (7 bases). V was pared by 0 bases and J by 4 bases, with 18 bases between. This CDR3 contains 17 residues. CDR1 SGHAT and CDR2 FQNNGV come from the germline V gene. In nucleotides, the CDR3 is TGTGCCAGCAGCTTAGATTTCGCGGGGGCCAGGGGAGAGACCCAGTACTTC. It encodes CASSLDFAGARGETQYF. The full variable domain, its missing parts supplied by reference TRBV11-2 and TRBJ2-5, is EAGVAQSPRYKIIEKRQSVAFWCNPISGHATLYWYQQILGQGPKLLIQFQNNGVVDDSQLPKDRFSAERLKGVDSTLKIQPAKLEDSAVYLCASSLDFAGARGETQYFGPGTRLLVL.

This clone was observed a single time. The J gene is TRBJ1-3, the V gene TRBV18, with 7 bases lining up with TRBD1. V dropped 3 bases and J dropped 0; count of bases not matched to a gene: 2. This CDR3 is built from 15 residues. In germline, CDR1 is KGHSH, CDR2 LQKENI. The CDR3 DNA sequence: TGTGCCAGCTCACCGGGGACAGCCTCTGGAAACACCATATATTTT. Encoded protein: CASSPGTASGNTIYF.

This chain connects TRBV5-5 to TRBJ2-7, with D uncertain. The CDR3 consists of 13 residues. Trimming cost V 0 bases and J 3 bases, with 7 bases left between them. Germline values: CDR1 SGHKS, CDR2 YYEKEE (reference sequence). The CDR3 loop reads CASSLGSDYEQYF. CDR3 sequence (DNA): TGTGCCAGCAGCTTGGGATCAGACTACGAGCAGTACTTC.

The J gene is TRBJ1-2, the V gene TRBV13; possibly TRBD1 for D (5 bases). Germline V lookup: CDR1 PRHDT, CDR2 FYEKMQ (reference sequence). This CDR3 region has 16 residues. Trimming pared 5 bases from V and 2 bases from J, leaving 18 bases between. The CDR3 is CASSPVLDTLNYGYTF. Here the CDR3 DNA reads TGTGCCAGCAGCCCTGTGCTGGACACGCTAAACTATGGCTACACCTTC.

J is TRBJ1-3 and V is TRBV18, with D possibly TRBD1 on 5 matching bases. V was pared by 3 bases and J by 2 bases, with 14 bases between. The CDR3 length is 16 residues. Germline V CDR1 and CDR2: KGHSH, LQKENI. The CDR3 region has the DNA TGTGCCAGCTCACCGGAACAGGTTGGAGCTGGAAACACCATATATTTT. Protein sequence: CASSPEQVGAGNTIYF. Drawing the rest from reference TRBV18 and TRBJ1-3, the complete variable domain is NAGVMQNPRHLVRRRGQEARLRCSPMKGHSHVYWYRQLPEEGLKFMVYLQKENIIDESGMPKERFSAEFPKEGPSILRIQQVVRGDSAAYFCASSPEQVGAGNTIYFGEGSWLTVV.

The rearrangement uses TRBV29-1 and TRBJ1-4, with no clear D. Per the germline V gene, CDR1 is SQVTM and CDR2 is ANQGSEA. Trimming took off 0 bases at V and 6 bases at J, with 14 bases between the two ends. The CDR3 covers 15 residues. CDR3: CSVEDPAADYEKLFF. In nucleotides, the CDR3 is TGCAGCGTTGAAGATCCGGCGGCCGATTATGAAAAACTGTTTTTT.